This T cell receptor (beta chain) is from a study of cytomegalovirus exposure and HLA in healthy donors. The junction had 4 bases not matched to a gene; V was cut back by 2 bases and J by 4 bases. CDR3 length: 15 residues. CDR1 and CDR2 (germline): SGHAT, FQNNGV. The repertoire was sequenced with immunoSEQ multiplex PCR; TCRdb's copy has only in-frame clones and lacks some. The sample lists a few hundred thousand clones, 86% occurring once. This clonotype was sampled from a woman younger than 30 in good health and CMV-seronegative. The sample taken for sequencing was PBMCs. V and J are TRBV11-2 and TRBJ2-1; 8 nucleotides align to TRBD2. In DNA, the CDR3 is TGTGCCAGCAGCTTAAAGCGGGGGCCATACAATGAGCAGTTCTTC. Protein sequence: CASSLKRGPYNEQFF.